This TCR beta chain was recorded in a study of post-analysis software for immune sequencing data (dated by TCRdb to 2013 to 2016). For context, the study as a whole: Disease courses on record covered relapsing-remitting, secondary progressive and progressive-relapsing multiple sclerosis, though some patients had no subtype annotation. The multiple sclerosis patient repertoires were compared with approximately 11 previously published healthy control repertoires from donors aged about 6 to 26 years. A subset of samples was prepared in parallel using single-end sample barcoding, then pooled and co-amplified after Illumina adapter ligation. The research as a whole found: Roughly 5 TRBV segments, including TRBV5-6, TRBV5-1 and TRBV20-1, were significantly more frequent in patients than controls. Direct clustering with F measure revealed strong co-clustering of samples prepared in the same batch, which led to a batch-effect correction. Compared with controls, multiple sclerosis patients had significantly lower normalized Chao1 diversity, a finding suggesting substantial peripheral T-cell clonal expansion. The multiple sclerosis patient group was slightly younger than the control group.

To demonstrate the VDJtools post-analysis software, the study profiled TCR beta repertoires from the peripheral blood of 13 young patients with multiple sclerosis. The multiple sclerosis patients were children and adolescents ranging in age from roughly 6 to 16 years. CDR1 is given as MNHNY and CDR2 as SVGAGI, both from the germline V gene (reference sequence). V trim: 4 bases; J trim: 5 bases; unmatched bases: 7. The cysteine opens and the phenylalanine closes a CDR3 of 15 amino acids. Only the CDR3 DNA stays, 45 bases, in frame from base 1. As concerns this clonotype: Its antigen remains unidentified. No clone much larger than this one lies a single base away; base qualities are absent.

Library preparation used PCR. The sequencer was an Illumina HiSeq 2500. Unique molecular identifiers were incorporated into TCR beta cDNA libraries to reduce PCR and sequencing biases. Around 500,000 cDNA molecules were obtained for every 1 to 10 million input T cells, so each molecule roughly corresponded to one T cell. The patient libraries were prepared and sequenced with the same protocol used for the earlier healthy control dataset. Within a given batch, samples were prepared together, multiplexed and sequenced on the same HiSeq lane. Turning to the authors' computational methods: Raw barcoded reads were processed with MIGEC, discarding single-read molecular identifier groups before consensus assembly and CDR3 extraction. Clonotype tables were post-analysed with VDJtools, normalizing diversity by down-sampling all datasets to the smallest sample size. Repertoire overlap clustering matched CDR3 amino acid but not nucleotide sequences to correct batch-related cross-sample contamination. TCRdb reran the public reads through fastp at Q25 and MiXCR, keeping productive beta chains. Entries are consolidated by CDR3 protein sequence, retaining the most common genes and DNA. The V and J calls come from TCRdb's annotation, not from the publication. The sample records around 500,000 distinct CDR3 sequences, 34% of which are singletons. The ten largest clones represent about 5.6% of the sample.

The TCR comes from a girl aged 2-17 years with multiple sclerosis. In this chain, TRBV6-6 is recombined with TRBJ1-2, with 10 junctional bases fitting TRBD1. Material: blood. The CDR3 amino acid sequence is: CASSSVWGQGYGYTF. The base sequence is TGTGCCAGCAGTTCAGTTTGGGGACAGGGGTATGGCTACACCTTC.